The 25 T cell receptor beta chains below were found in one sample sequenced in a study of cytomegalovirus exposure and HLA in healthy donors. The PCR made use of 60 Vbeta and 13 Jbeta primers. Profiled with immunoSEQ multiplex PCR; TCRdb holds only in-frame clones, not every one. The table lists some 120,000 clones, roughly 82% of them singletons, with almost 3% in the top ten. The sequenced material came from PBMCs. The receptors were sampled from a woman aged 18-30 years in good health and CMV-seropositive.

This sequence joins TRBV10-3 and TRBJ1-5; TRBD1 matches at 8 bases. The CDR3 extends over 13 amino acids. Germline trimming cut 8 bases from V and 5 bases from J; bases unmatched to any gene: 5. In germline, CDR1 is ENHRY, CDR2 SYGVKD. The DNA of the CDR3 is TGTGCCATCTCTGACAGGGGAGATCAGCCCCAGCATTTT. Encoded protein: CAISDRGDQPQHF.

The chain uses TRBV5-1 and TRBJ2-5; 12 bases are shared with TRBD2. This CDR3 region has 17 residues. The trim removed 0 bases at V and 3 bases at J, leaving 6 bases unmatched. Per germline, CDR1 SGHRS and CDR2 YFSETQ. CDR3: CASSLGYLAGGEETQYF. CDR3 DNA sequence: TGCGCCAGCAGCTTGGGATACCTAGCGGGGGGGGAAGAGACCCAGTACTTC. The full variable domain, with the rest looked up from reference TRBV5-1 and TRBJ2-5, is KAGVTQTPRYLIKTRGQQVTLSCSPISGHRSVSWYQQTPGQGLQFLFEYFSETQRNKGNFPGRFSGRQFSNSRSEMNVSTLELGDSALYLCASSLGYLAGGEETQYFGPGTRLLVL.

With regard to this clone: This CDR3 is also generated by other DNA sequences in the sample. The gene calls are TRBV5-1 and TRBJ2-7, with 11 bases aligning to TRBD2. This CDR3 contains 16 residues. V lost 3 bases and J lost 1; bases outside the gene matches: 6. CDR1 is SGHRS, CDR2 YFSETQ, per germline. The CDR3 DNA reads TGCGCCAGCAGCTCACGGACTAGCGGGTCTTCCTACGAGCAGTACTTC. This encodes CASSSRTSGSSYEQYF. Variable domain in full (rest from reference TRBV5-1 and TRBJ2-7): KAGVTQTPRYLIKTRGQQVTLSCSPISGHRSVSWYQQTPGQGLQFLFEYFSETQRNKGNFPGRFSGRQFSNSRSEMNVSTLELGDSALYLCASSSRTSGSSYEQYFGPGTRLTVT.

V usage is TRBV7-3 and J usage is TRBJ1-6; tentative D call: TRBD1 (5 bases). Germline V gene lookup returns CDR1 SGHTA and CDR2 FQGTGA. The CDR3 length is 15 residues. Trimming shortened V by 2 bases and J by 10 bases, and 15 bases separated the two germline ends. CDR3 protein: CASSLDDSPNSPLHF. Here the CDR3 DNA reads TGTGCCAGCAGCTTAGACGACAGTCCGAACTCACCCCTCCACTTT.

The gene calls are TRBV6-5 and TRBJ2-3; possible D gene TRBD1, 5 bases. V was cut by 7 bases and J by 2 bases, with 10 bases left in between. This CDR3 comprises 13 residues. Germline CDR1 MNHEY, CDR2 SVGAGI. The CDR3 coding sequence is TGTGCCAGCATTGACAGAAACACAGATACGCAGTATTTT. Translating gives CASIDRNTDTQYF.

The chain uses TRBV7-2 and TRBJ1-4; the D gene is possibly TRBD1 (5 bases). Germline V gene data show CDR1 as SGHTA and CDR2 as FQGNSA. Trimming removed 4 bases from V and 4 bases from J, with 16 bases in between. The CDR3 spans 16 residues. The CDR3 sequence: CASSSALGVGNEKLFF. CDR3 DNA sequence: TGTGCCAGCAGCTCTGCCCTAGGGGTTGGTAATGAAAAACTGTTTTTT.

This clone was seen only once. The chain joins TRBV7-9 to TRBJ2-7, with D perhaps TRBD1 (6 bases). V was pared by 5 bases and J by 3 bases, with 23 bases between. The CDR3 is made up of 17 amino acids. In germline, CDR1 is SEHNR, CDR2 FQNEAQ (reference sequence). The CDR3 sequence is CASSRPAGTTLDYEQYF. CDR3 DNA sequence: TGTGCCAGCAGCCGACCAGCCGGGACAACTCTGGACTACGAGCAGTACTTC.

This sequence joins TRBV10-3 and TRBJ1-1; TRBD1 is a possible D gene (6 bases). The CDR3 has 15 amino acids. Trimming stripped 6 bases from V and 2 bases from J, with 16 bases between. The germline CDR1 and CDR2 sequences are ENHRY and SYGVKD. The CDR3 nucleotides are TGTGCCATCAGAGACCTGCCGGACAGTAACACTGAAGCTTTCTTT. Translated, it gives CAIRDLPDSNTEAFF.

V usage is TRBV5-1 and J usage is TRBJ1-4, with a tentative D call TRBD1 (5 bases). Trimming shortened V by 0 bases and J by 7 bases, and 10 bases separated the two germline ends. The CDR3 consists of 14 residues. Germline values: CDR1 SGHRS, CDR2 YFSETQ. CDR3 in DNA: TGCGCCAGCAGCTTGGAGCAGGGAGGTGAAAAACTGTTTTTT. It yields the protein CASSLEQGGEKLFF.

The genes are TRBV7-9 and TRBJ1-2, with 7 bases that match TRBD1. The V segment lost 2 bases and the J segment 5 bases; nucleotides outside the gene matches: 8. The CDR3 sequence is 15 residues long. In germline, CDR1 is SEHNR, CDR2 FQNEAQ (reference sequence). CDR3: CASSLKEKGAYGYTF. Here the CDR3 DNA reads TGTGCCAGCAGCTTAAAAGAGAAGGGGGCTTATGGCTACACCTTC. The whole variable domain, filled in from reference TRBV7-9 and TRBJ1-2, reads DTGVSQNPRHKITKRGQNVTFRCDPISEHNRLYWYRQTLGQGPEFLTYFQNEAQLEKSRLLSDRFSAERPKGSFSTLEIQRTEQGDSAMYLCASSLKEKGAYGYTFGSGTRLTVV.

A single count supports this clone. The genes are TRBV11-3 and TRBJ2-5, with D maybe TRBD1 (6 bases). The length of the CDR3 is 15 residues. V was shortened by 1 base and J by 3 bases, with 12 bases between the two germline ends. CDR1 is SGHNT and CDR2 is YENEEA in the germline V gene. The CDR3 region has the DNA TGTGCCAGCAGCTTAGGAGCGGCAGGGGAAGAGACCCAGTACTTC. Its protein is CASSLGAAGEETQYF.

The chain links TRBV2 to TRBJ1-6, with TRBD1 identical over 8 bases. The CDR3 consists of 13 residues. The J segment lost 10 bases and the V segment lost 6 bases, leaving 5 bases of the junction unmatched. CDR1 is SNHLY and CDR2 is FYNNEI in the germline V gene. The CDR3 DNA follows: TGTGCCAGCAGGAGACAGGGGAACTCACCCCTCCACTTT. This encodes CASRRQGNSPLHF.

The V gene is TRBV2, the J gene TRBJ2-7, with 9 bases fitting TRBD1. The CDR3 extends over 14 amino acids. Trimming cost V 9 bases and J 5 bases; bases outside gene matches: 11. The germline V gene encodes CDR1 SNHLY and CDR2 FYNNEI. In DNA, the CDR3 is TGTGCCAGTAGTCCGGGACAGGGTTTGAACGAGCAGTACTTC. Amino acid sequence: CASSPGQGLNEQYF.

The chain has TRBV19 and TRBJ1-5; 7 nucleotides match TRBD1. Losses at the gene ends were 0 bases for V and 5 bases for J; bases not matched to a gene: 4. The CDR3 consists of 15 residues. Germline CDR1 reads LNHDA; CDR2 reads SQIVND (reference sequence). CDR3 sequence: CASSIDHRGYQPQHF. CDR3 DNA: TGTGCCAGTAGTATAGACCACAGGGGTTATCAGCCCCAGCATTTT. The complete variable domain, with remaining parts taken from reference TRBV19 and TRBJ1-5, reads DGGITQSPKYLFRKEGQNVTLSCEQNLNHDAMYWYRQDPGQGLRLIYYSQIVNDFQKGDIAEGYSVSREKKESFPLTVTSAQKNPTAFYLCASSIDHRGYQPQHFGDGTRLSIL.

CDR3 protein: CASTGTGEDYGYTF. DNA for the CDR3: TGTGCCAGCACAGGGACAGGGGAGGACTATGGCTACACCTTC. The J gene is TRBJ1-2, the V gene TRBV2, with 10 bases matching TRBD1. The V and J ends lost 7 bases and 3 bases, in that order; junction bases with no gene match: 5. The CDR3 is made up of 14 amino acids. The germline V gene has CDR1 SNHLY and CDR2 FYNNEI.

The genes are TRBV4-1 and TRBJ2-7, with a tentative D call TRBD2 (6 bases). Germline lookup yields CDR1 MGHRA and CDR2 YSYEKL. The CDR3 consists of 15 residues. With 3 bases removed from V and 2 bases from J, the gap between germline ends came to 14 bases. The CDR3 is CASSQSFGGAYEQYF. Written as DNA, the CDR3 is TGCGCCAGCAGCCAGTCATTCGGGGGAGCCTACGAGCAGTACTTC.

The chain couples TRBV2 to TRBJ2-3, with a tentative D call TRBD2 (6 bases). The germline V gene has CDR1 SNHLY and CDR2 FYNNEI. V was cut by 10 bases and J by 2 bases, with 16 bases left in between. The CDR3 runs 14 residues. In DNA form, the CDR3 reads TGTGCCACCTCCATGGGCGGGGTCACAGATACGCAGTATTTT. Translating it yields CATSMGGVTDTQYF.

This clone occurred a few times. J is TRBJ2-5 and V is TRBV4-1; no reliable D call. CDR3 length equals 12 residues. Deletions cut 1 base from V and 4 bases from J, with 4 bases between. CDR1 is MGHRA, CDR2 YSYEKL, per germline. CDR3 DNA sequence: TGCGCCAGCAGCCAAGTCCTAGAGACCCAGTACTTC. This encodes CASSQVLETQYF.

The chain carries TRBV27 and TRBJ1-4, with D perhaps matching TRBD1 (5 bases). With the DNA end fitting TRBJ2-2 better, the J assignment may be wrong. CDR1 MNHEY and CDR2 SMNVEV come from the germline V gene (reference sequence). There are 14 residues in the CDR3. The CDR3 loop reads CASSLGGPGMELFF. In nucleotides, the CDR3 is TGTGCCAGCAGTTTAGGTGGCCCAGGGATGGAGCTGTTTTTT.

The rearrangement joins TRBV19 to TRBJ1-1; D is unclear. Trimming cost V 5 bases and J 2 bases, with 9 bases left between them. This CDR3 contains 13 residues. Germline loops: CDR1 LNHDA, CDR2 SQIVND (reference sequence). The CDR3 sequence: CASSFGRNTEAFF. The CDR3 nucleotides are TGTGCCAGTAGTTTCGGGAGAAACACTGAAGCTTTCTTT. Based on the CDR3 plus reference TRBV19 and TRBJ1-1, the full variable domain is DGGITQSPKYLFRKEGQNVTLSCEQNLNHDAMYWYRQDPGQGLRLIYYSQIVNDFQKGDIAEGYSVSREKKESFPLTVTSAQKNPTAFYLCASSFGRNTEAFFGQGTRLTVV.

This clone was counted between two and nine times. The gene calls are TRBV13 and TRBJ1-5; 10 nucleotides match TRBD1. V was clipped by 5 bases and J by 5 bases; unmatched bases: 3. Per the germline V gene, CDR1 is PRHDT and CDR2 is FYEKMQ (reference sequence). This CDR3 comprises 14 residues. CDR3 in DNA: TGTGCCAGCAGCCCCGGGACAGGGGATCAGCCCCAGCATTTT. Translated: CASSPGTGDQPQHF.

The chain employs TRBV6-1 and TRBJ2-1, with 9 bases fitting TRBD1. Looked up from germline, CDR1 is MNHNS and CDR2 is SASEGT. The ends lost 2 bases at V and 9 bases at J; junction bases unmatched: 8. The CDR3 sequence is 15 residues long. The CDR3 nucleotides read TGTGCCAGCAGTGAATGGGGGGACAGGGACGGTGAGCAGTTCTTC. As protein: CASSEWGDRDGEQFF.

The genes are TRBV6-5 and TRBJ1-1; D is undetermined. The germline V gene has CDR1 MNHEY and CDR2 SVGAGI. V lost 7 bases, J lost 1 base, and 10 bases lay in between. CDR3 size: 13 residues. The CDR3 region is CASTVRENTEAFF. In DNA form, the CDR3 reads TGTGCCAGCACGGTACGGGAGAACACTGAAGCTTTCTTT.

This rearrangement joins TRBV7-2 to TRBJ1-2; a possible D gene is TRBD1 (6 bases). The germline V gene encodes CDR1 SGHTA and CDR2 FQGNSA. The CDR3 is 17 amino acids. Trimming removed 5 bases at V and 1 base at J, with 20 bases between. The CDR3 DNA sequence: TGTGCCAGCAGCCGCAGGGGTAGAGGGCTCGTTAACTATGGCTACACCTTC. Amino acid sequence: CASSRRGRGLVNYGYTF.

This clone showed up just a few times. The chain carries TRBV30 and TRBJ2-7; TRBD2 aligns across 8 bases. V was pared by 0 bases and J by 6 bases, with 13 bases of the junction left unmatched. In germline, CDR1 is GTSNPN, CDR2 SVGIG (reference sequence). This CDR3 is 16 amino acids long. For the CDR3, the DNA is TGTGCCTGGAGTGTAAGAAAACTACTAGCGGATCCCGAGCAGTACTTC. This codes for CAWSVRKLLADPEQYF.